The clone carrying this TCR beta chain was seen ten or more times. The sample is drawn from a study of neurological immune-mediated disorders. TCRdb used MiXCR to reprocess the 5' RACE reads, holding one entry per CDR3 protein. Of tens of thousands of distinct CDR3 sequences listed, 10% to 15% are singletons. The time point is: longitudinal time-point 2. This CDR3 is 14 amino acids long. The V gene lost 6 bases and the J gene lost 1 base, with 10 bases spanning the gap. Germline assignment: CDR1 MNHEY and CDR2 SVGAGI. This sequence was found in a middle-aged woman in good health. The sample comprised PBMCs. The genes are TRBV6-5 and TRBJ1-5; D perhaps matches TRBD1 (6 bases). CDR3 sequence (DNA): TGTGCCAGCAGACTTACAGGGAGCAATCAGCCCCAGCATTTT. Its translation is CASRLTGSNQPQHF.